This TCR beta chain was identified during a study of T cell responses to AZD1222 COVID-19 vaccine (dated by TCRdb to about 2021). Broadly, across the study: AZD1222 recipients whose second dose came at about 4 weeks and those whose second dose came at about 12 weeks were combined into one group, since spike-specific TCR depth and breadth did not differ between the two schedules. A total of more than 230 trial participants underwent TCR sequencing, of whom 207 received two doses of AZD1222 and some 25 received two doses of the MenACWY control vaccine. Trial participants were enrolled by age into subgroups of 18-55, 56-69 and 70-plus years, and around 150, 28 and 57 TCR-sequenced participants, respectively, were included in these subgroups.

V was cut back by 0 bases and J by 6 bases, leaving a gap of 9 bases between them. Counted from cysteine to phenylalanine, this CDR3 has 14 amino acids. The only DNA kept is the CDR3, 42 bases in frame from the first base. Based on the germline V gene, the CDR1 and CDR2 sequences are MGHRA and YSYEKL. Broader findings and caveats from the paper: Only a handful of AZD1222 recipients were SARS-CoV-2 seropositive at baseline, limiting conclusions about previously exposed vaccinees. Most participants were white British and females outnumbered males, and the authors suggested that clonal diversity may have been underestimated. Because no day 14 peak-response samples were available, the repertoires could be characterized only after the peak T cell response. A significant rise in spike-specific TCR breadth and depth was observed after two AZD1222 doses relative to day 0 and relative to MenACWY recipients. CD4 TCRs associated with the vaccine covered the entire spike protein, and the dominant responses were in regions 160-218 and 743-854. Reportedly, almost half of the unique spike-specific TCRs recognized epitopes lying outside the regions that are mutated in the B.1.351 and B.1.1.7 variants. The 56-69-year group was small, and its depth increase did not reach significance, likely because of low power.

This clone showed up just once. Its antigen is still unknown. The record has no base qualities; no much larger clone is one base away. The label giving this sample's time point can be read as: baseline before first vaccination. Samples from vaccinated people were obtained from the UK trials COV001 and COV002, which included a single-blind randomized controlled phase 2/3 trial of AZD1222 (ChAdOx1 nCoV-19) in healthy adults. Trial participant PBMC samples were collected at day 0 and day 28 after the second dose for TCRbeta chain sequencing. The CDR3 regions of human TCRbeta chains were analyzed by immunosequencing. As for how the authors treated the data: Repertoire TCRs were checked for matches against a reference library of SARS-CoV-2-specific TCRs that had been generated using the MIRA antigen-specificity platform. Breadth was defined as the fraction of unique TCRs that were SARS-CoV-2-associated, and depth was defined as the fraction of total T cells that were SARS-CoV-2-associated. Using the MIRA data, each spike-specific TCR was mapped to the spike region that the TCR reacts to and placed in a CD4 or CD8 class. Log10-transformed breadth and depth values were compared by one-way ANOVA with Sidak's multiple comparisons tests. Imported from immuneACCESS, the table was reduced by TCRdb to in-frame sequences with V and J called. These copies leave out some clones; in studies compared against another copy, an unresolved V gene accounts for under half, and the cause of the remainder is not known. V, J and clone size derive from that table, while D and trimming were established from the DNA sequence. This sample gives over 100,000 clones in total; about 90% of them show up just once. Of the sample, approximately 4.7% falls within the top ten clones.

This receptor was obtained from an adult in good health. This chain joins TRBV4-1 to TRBJ1-5; the D gene is not confidently resolved. The material was peripheral blood, obtained on day 0 of AZD1222 vaccination. The bases are TGCGCCAGCAGCCAAGAGGGCCCAAGTCAGCCCCAGCATTTT. This gives the protein CASSQEGPSQPQHF.